The rows below give T cell receptor beta chains drawn from one sample of a study of blood T cell repertoires in COVID-19. The assay was immunoSEQ multiplex PCR, and TCRdb's table has in-frame clones only and misses some. Among under 450,000 clones listed, approximately 91% were seen once. Material for sequencing was PBMCs or T cells enriched from blood (not recorded which). These receptors all stem from a woman in her thirties or forties who had been exposed to COVID-19. The CDR3 runs from the conserved cysteine through the conserved F or W. The D gene is left open where the match is weak. Some rows mark clone size as missing; the rest say once, few, many or name a class of expanded clone.

abundance,d_gene,j_gene,v_gene,CDR3nt,CDR3aa
.,.,TRBJ2-3,TRBV27,TGTGCCAGCAGCCATCCTCGCGGGGCTGGCGGCACAGATACGCAGTATTTT,CASSHPRGAGGTDTQYF
.,TRBD1,TRBJ1-3,TRBV3-1/TRBV3-2,TGTGCCAGCAGCCAAGATGGGACAGGGACGAACACCATATATTTT,CASSQDGTGTNTIYF
.,TRBD1,TRBJ1-1,TRBV4-1,TGCGCCAGCAGCCCTCATGGGACAGTGAACACTGAAGCTTTCTTT,CASSPHGTVNTEAFF
.,TRBD1,TRBJ1-2,TRBV11-3,TGTGCCAGCAGCTCGAGACAGGGGGCAGGTGGCTACACCTTC,CASSSRQGAGGYTF
.,TRBD1,TRBJ2-3,TRBV18,TGTGCCAGCTCAGCGCGACAGGGGGCCGGCACAGATACGCAGTATTTT,CASSARQGAGTDTQYF
.,TRBD2,TRBJ2-1,TRBV2,TGTGCCAGCCGTGTGACCGGGACTAGCGGGGGGGCCAATGAGCAGTTCTTC,CASRVTGTSGGANEQFF
.,TRBD1,TRBJ1-2,TRBV7-8,TGTGCCAGCAGCTTCGGGCAGGGGGTCGATGGCTACACCTTC,CASSFGQGVDGYTF
.,TRBD2,TRBJ2-2,TRBV2,TGTGCCAGCAGTGGACTAGCGGGGACGACCGGGGAGCTGTTTTTT,CASSGLAGTTGELFF
.,.,TRBJ1-1,TRBV5-6,TGTGCCAGCAGCTTTTGGGCCAGGGCGGTGTTCTCTGAAGCTTTCTTT,CASSFWARAVFSEAFF
.,TRBD2,TRBJ2-7,TRBV9,TGTGCCAGCAGCTCGGGGCGGGAGGGGTACGAGCAGTACTTC,CASSSGREGYEQYF
.,.,TRBJ2-7,TRBV14,TGTGCCAGCAGCCAAGAAGCGGGTTACGAGCAGTACTTC,CASSQEAGYEQYF
.,.,TRBJ1-2,TRBV4-3,TGCGCCAGCAGCCAAGAACCCGGTGGCCAGGGGAACTATGGCTACACCTTC,CASSQEPGGQGNYGYTF
.,.,TRBJ1-2,TRBV27,TGTGCCAGCAGTTTATTCATCGGGACTCCTGCCTCTTTGACCTTC,CASSLFIGTPASLTF
.,.,TRBJ1-3,TRBV5-1,TGCGCCAGCAGTTTGGGGCCTCAGTATCACATATATTTT,CASSLGPQYHIYF
.,TRBD1,TRBJ2-7,TRBV5-6,TGTGCCAGCAGCTTGGTGACAGGGGGAATATTATACGAGCAGTACTTC,CASSLVTGGILYEQYF
.,TRBD1,TRBJ1-6,TRBV27,TGTGCCAGCAGTTTTGGCCGGGACAGATTTTCACCCCTCCACTTT,CASSFGRDRFSPLHF
.,TRBD2,TRBJ2-2,TRBV5-1,TGCGCCAGCAGCATGAGAGCGGGAGAGGCCGGGGAGCTGTTTTTT,CASSMRAGEAGELFF
.,.,TRBJ1-6,TRBV5-4,TGTGCCAGCAGCTTGGCGGGGGGCGGTAATTCACCCCTCCACTTT,CASSLAGGGNSPLHF
.,.,TRBJ1-3,TRBV27,TGTGCCAGCAGTTTAAAAGCTCCGTTCTCTGGAAACACCATATATTTT,CASSLKAPFSGNTIYF
.,.,TRBJ2-1,TRBV15,TGTGCCACCAGCAGAGATTTAGGTAGCGATGAGCAGTTCTTC,CATSRDLGSDEQFF
.,.,TRBJ2-6,TRBV28,TGTGCCAGCAGTTTATACAGAGCTGGGGCCAACGTCCTGACTTTC,CASSLYRAGANVLTF
.,TRBD1,TRBJ1-2,TRBV5-4,TGTGCCAGCAGCCGAAGTGACAGGGACTATGGCTACACCTTC,CASSRSDRDYGYTF
once,TRBD2,TRBJ2-1,TRBV7-9,TGTGCCAGCAGCACGCCTAGCGGGGGGGGCGGGAATGAGCAGTTCTTC,CASSTPSGGGGNEQFF
.,TRBD2,TRBJ2-7,TRBV15,TGTGCCACCAGCAGAGATGTCGGGGGGGCAACCTACGAGCAGTACTTC,CATSRDVGGATYEQYF
.,.,TRBJ2-5,TRBV27,TGTGCCAGCAGTTCCCAGGGTTACCAAGAGACCCAGTACTTC,CASSSQGYQETQYF
.,TRBD1,TRBJ2-1,TRBV11-2,TGTGCCAGCAGCTTAGCGGACAGGCCTGGGGGTGAGCAGTTCTTC,CASSLADRPGGEQFF
.,TRBD1,TRBJ1-1,TRBV29-1,TGCAGCGTATACAGGGGCACTGAAGCTTTCTTT,CSVYRGTEAFF
.,.,TRBJ2-2,TRBV2,TGTGCCAGCAGTGAATGGGGCGGTCCGAACACCGGGGAGCTGTTTTTT,CASSEWGGPNTGELFF
.,.,TRBJ1-2,TRBV11-3,TGTGCCAGCAGCCCCGGGAGGGCGTCCTATGGCTACACCTTC,CASSPGRASYGYTF
.,TRBD1,TRBJ1-2,TRBV27,TGTGCCAGCAGTACCCATCAAAATCGACAGGGGGGATCCCTCTACTATGGCTACACCTTC,CASSTHQNRQGGSLYYGYTF
.,TRBD1,TRBJ1-1,TRBV6-4,TGTGCCAGCAGTGACCAAACAGGGGGCAGAGCTTTCTTT,CASSDQTGGRAFF
.,.,TRBJ1-6,TRBV19,TGTGCCAGTAATCCAGCGAATAATTCACCCCTCCACTTT,CASNPANNSPLHF
.,.,TRBJ1-5,TRBV12-3/TRBV12-4,TGTGCCAGCAGTTTTGCAACATCTCAGCCCCAGCATTTT,CASSFATSQPQHF
.,.,TRBJ1-3,TRBV19,TGTGCCAGTAGGGAACAGGCCTCTGGAAACACCATATATTTT,CASREQASGNTIYF
.,TRBD1,TRBJ1-1,TRBV4-1,TGCGCCAGCAGCCCCCCCGGGACAGGGCGTGAAGCTTTCTTT,CASSPPGTGREAFF
few,TRBD1,TRBJ1-2,TRBV19,TGTGCCAGTAGTATTTGGCGGGGACAGGGTACTAACTATGGCTACACCTTC,CASSIWRGQGTNYGYTF
.,.,TRBJ1-5,TRBV6-5,TGTGCCAGCAGTTACCAGGGTGGGCAGCCCCAGCATTTT,CASSYQGGQPQHF
.,.,TRBJ1-2,TRBV7-2,TGTGCCAGCAGCTTAGAGGAGTATGGCTACACCTTC,CASSLEEYGYTF
.,TRBD1,TRBJ1-2,TRBV3-1/TRBV3-2,TGTGCCAGCAGCACACGACAGGGCAGTTATGGCTACACCTTC,CASSTRQGSYGYTF
.,.,TRBJ1-1,TRBV7-2,TGTGCCAGCAACCTAGACAGGTATGGGGCTGAAGCTTTCTTT,CASNLDRYGAEAFF
.,.,TRBJ2-3,TRBV27,TGTGCCAGCCGACCCCAGGGCGATACGCAGTATTTT,CASRPQGDTQYF
.,.,TRBJ2-1,TRBV2,TGTGCCAGCATCCGAAGGGGCGGGGTACAATACAATGAGCAGTTCTTC,CASIRRGGVQYNEQFF
once,.,TRBJ1-5,TRBV24-1,TGTGCCACCAGTGACGGGGATCAGCCCCAGCATTTT,CATSDGDQPQHF
.,TRBD1,TRBJ1-2,TRBV19,TGTGCCAGTAGTACCCCCGGGACAGGGGGCAATAGTGGCTACACCTTC,CASSTPGTGGNSGYTF
.,TRBD2,TRBJ2-1,TRBV19,TGTGCCAGTGAACCGTCCCTCGGGACTAGCGGAGGACGGTATGAGCAGTTCTTC,CASEPSLGTSGGRYEQFF
.,.,TRBJ1-1,TRBV12-3/TRBV12-4,TGTGCCAGCACCCCACGGGCGGGCACTGAAGCTTTCTTT,CASTPRAGTEAFF
.,.,TRBJ1-2,TRBV3-1/TRBV3-2,TGTGCCAGCAGCACTACCGGCGGAAAAGGCTATGGCTACACCTTC,CASSTTGGKGYGYTF
once,TRBD2,TRBJ2-3,TRBV4-1,TGCGCCAGCAGCCACACCGGGCTAGCGGGAGATACGCAGTATTTT,CASSHTGLAGDTQYF
.,TRBD1,TRBJ1-2,TRBV30,TGTGCCTGGAGTGTCCTCGGGGACAGGCGAATTAACTATGGCTACACCTTC,CAWSVLGDRRINYGYTF
.,.,TRBJ1-3,TRBV7-6,TGTGCCAGCAGCTTAGGCGCCACAGGGAATGGAAACACCATATATTTT,CASSLGATGNGNTIYF
.,TRBD1,TRBJ2-5,TRBV5-1,TGCGCCAGCAGCTTGCAGGGGGCGAGAGAGACCCAGTACTTC,CASSLQGARETQYF
few,TRBD1,TRBJ1-3,TRBV7-9,TGTGCCAGCAGCGGACGGAGACAGGGTCCTGGAAACACCATATATTTT,CASSGRRQGPGNTIYF
.,.,TRBJ1-3,TRBV4-3,TGCGCCAGCAGCCAAATACAGGGCCACGGAAACACCATATATTTT,CASSQIQGHGNTIYF